This TCR beta chain was recorded in a study of blood T cell repertoires in COVID-19. Study background: Samples of COVID-19 (acute and convalescent) were obtained from the United States, Italy and Spain. Sources were T cells, B-cell-depleted T cells, or PBMCs; the material itself was cDNA or gDNA.

Germline assignment: CDR1 SGHKS and CDR2 YYEKEE (reference sequence). Trimming at V came to 5 bases and at J to 5 bases, leaving 5 bases not matched to a gene. CDR3 size: 16 residues. Per the original data handling: It was from reference gene primer amplification that nucleated cell counts were estimated. Generated by immunoSEQ multiplex PCR, the TCRdb table keeps only in-frame clones and is missing some. V and J calls and clone size are as listed in that table; D and trimming were resolved from the DNA. The table has around 150,000 clones, approximately 88% seen once. The sample comprised peripheral blood. The sequence was collected from a man between 60 and 75 years old with active or convalescent COVID-19. The rearrangement joins TRBV5-5 to TRBJ2-2, with TRBD2 identical over 14 bases. DNA of the CDR3: TGTGCCAGCAGGACTAGCGGGAGGGCGAGAACCGGGGAGCTGTTTTTT. This encodes CASRTSGRARTGELFF.